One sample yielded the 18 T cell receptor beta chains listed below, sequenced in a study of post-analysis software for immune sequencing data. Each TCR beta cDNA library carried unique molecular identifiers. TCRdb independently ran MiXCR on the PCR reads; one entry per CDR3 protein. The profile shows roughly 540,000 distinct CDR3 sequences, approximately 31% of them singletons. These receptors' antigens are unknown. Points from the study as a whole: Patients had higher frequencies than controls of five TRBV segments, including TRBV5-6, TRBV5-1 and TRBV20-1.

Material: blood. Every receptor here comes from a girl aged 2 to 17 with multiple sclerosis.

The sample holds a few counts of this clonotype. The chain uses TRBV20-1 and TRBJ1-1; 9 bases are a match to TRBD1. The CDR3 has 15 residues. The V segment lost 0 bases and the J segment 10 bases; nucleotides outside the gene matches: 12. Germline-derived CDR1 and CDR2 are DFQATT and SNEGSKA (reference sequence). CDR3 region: CSARDPSGQGGGAFF. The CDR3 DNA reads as TGCAGTGCTAGAGATCCATCGGGACAGGGAGGCGGAGCTTTCTTT.

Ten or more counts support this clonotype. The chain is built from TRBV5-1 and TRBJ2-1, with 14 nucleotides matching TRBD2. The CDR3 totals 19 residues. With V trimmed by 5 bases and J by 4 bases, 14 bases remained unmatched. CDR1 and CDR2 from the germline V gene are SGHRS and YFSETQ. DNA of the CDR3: TGCGCCAGCAGTTCGATCGGCGGACTAGCGGGGGGCATTTACAATGAGCAGTTCTTC. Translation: CASSSIGGLAGGIYNEQFF. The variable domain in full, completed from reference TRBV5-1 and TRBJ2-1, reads KAGVTQTPRYLIKTRGQQVTLSCSPISGHRSVSWYQQTPGQGLQFLFEYFSETQRNKGNFPGRFSGRQFSNSRSEMNVSTLELGDSALYLCASSSIGGLAGGIYNEQFFGPGTRLTVL.

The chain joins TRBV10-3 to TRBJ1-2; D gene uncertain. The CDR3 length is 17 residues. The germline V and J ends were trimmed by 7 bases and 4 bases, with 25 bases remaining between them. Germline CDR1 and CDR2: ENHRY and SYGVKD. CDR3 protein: CAIKNPTGQLGRYGYTF. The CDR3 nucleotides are TGTGCCATCAAGAATCCAACGGGCCAACTAGGCCGCTATGGCTACACCTTC.

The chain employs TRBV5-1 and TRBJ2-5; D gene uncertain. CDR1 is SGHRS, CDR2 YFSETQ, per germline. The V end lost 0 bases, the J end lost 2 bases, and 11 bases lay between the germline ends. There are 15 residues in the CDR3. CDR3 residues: CASSLAGSPQETQYF. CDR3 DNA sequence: TGCGCCAGCAGCTTGGCGGGCAGTCCGCAAGAGACCCAGTACTTC.

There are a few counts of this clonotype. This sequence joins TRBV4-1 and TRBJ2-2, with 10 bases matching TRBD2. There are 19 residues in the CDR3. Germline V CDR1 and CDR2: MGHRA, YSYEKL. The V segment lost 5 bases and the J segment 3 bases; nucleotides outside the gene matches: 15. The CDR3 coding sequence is TGCGCCAGCAGCGTTTCTCGTAGCGGGGGGAGCACGGACACCGGGGAGCTGTTTTTT. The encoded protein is CASSVSRSGGSTDTGELFF.

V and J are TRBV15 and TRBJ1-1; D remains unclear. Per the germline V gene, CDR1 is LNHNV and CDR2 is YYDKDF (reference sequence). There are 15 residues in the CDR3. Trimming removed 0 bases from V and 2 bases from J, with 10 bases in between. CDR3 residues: CATSREIVLNTEAFF. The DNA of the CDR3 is TGTGCCACCAGCAGAGAAATTGTCCTCAACACTGAAGCTTTCTTT. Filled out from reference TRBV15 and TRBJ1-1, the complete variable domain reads DAMVIQNPRYQVTQFGKPVTLSCSQTLNHNVMYWYQQKSSQAPKLLFHYYDKDFNNEADTPDNFQSRRPNTSFCFLDIRSPGLGDTAMYLCATSREIVLNTEAFFGQGTRLTVV.

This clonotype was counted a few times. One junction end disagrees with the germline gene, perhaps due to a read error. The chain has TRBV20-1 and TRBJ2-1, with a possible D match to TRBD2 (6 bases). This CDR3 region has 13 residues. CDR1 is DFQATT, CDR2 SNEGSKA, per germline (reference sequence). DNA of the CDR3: TGTAGCGCACATCGACGGGAGATAAATGAGCAGTTCTTC. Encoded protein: CSAHRREINEQFF.

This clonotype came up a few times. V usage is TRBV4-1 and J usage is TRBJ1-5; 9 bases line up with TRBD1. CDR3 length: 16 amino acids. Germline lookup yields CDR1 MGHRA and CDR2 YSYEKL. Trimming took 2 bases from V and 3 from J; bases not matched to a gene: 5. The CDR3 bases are TGCGCCAGCAGCCAATGGGACAGGGTGGACAATCAGCCCCAGCATTTT. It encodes CASSQWDRVDNQPQHF.

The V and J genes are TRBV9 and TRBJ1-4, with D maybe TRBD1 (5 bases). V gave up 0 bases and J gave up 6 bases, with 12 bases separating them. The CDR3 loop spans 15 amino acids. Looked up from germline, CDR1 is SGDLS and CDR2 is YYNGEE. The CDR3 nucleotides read TGTGCCAGCAGCGTAGATGACAGCCCTTATGAAAAACTGTTTTTT. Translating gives CASSVDDSPYEKLFF.

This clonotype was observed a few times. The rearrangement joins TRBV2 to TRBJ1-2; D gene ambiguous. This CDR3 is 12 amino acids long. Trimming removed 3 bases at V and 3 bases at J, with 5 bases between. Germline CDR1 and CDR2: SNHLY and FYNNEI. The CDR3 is CASSENYYGYTF. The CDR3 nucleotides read TGTGCCAGCAGTGAGAACTACTATGGCTACACCTTC.

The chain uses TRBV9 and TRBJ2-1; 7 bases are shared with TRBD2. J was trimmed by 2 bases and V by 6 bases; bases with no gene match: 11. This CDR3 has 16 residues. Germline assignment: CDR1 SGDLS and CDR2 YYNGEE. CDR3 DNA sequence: TGTGCCAGCAAATCAGGCGGGGGAGACGCCTACAATGAGCAGTTCTTC. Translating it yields CASKSGGGDAYNEQFF.

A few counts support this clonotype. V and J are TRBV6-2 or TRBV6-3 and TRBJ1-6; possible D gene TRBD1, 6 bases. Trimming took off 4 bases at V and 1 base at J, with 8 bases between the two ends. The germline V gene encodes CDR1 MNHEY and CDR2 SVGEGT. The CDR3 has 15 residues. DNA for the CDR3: TGTGCCAGCAGTTCTCAGGGGTCCTATAATTCACCCCTCCACTTT. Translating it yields CASSSQGSYNSPLHF.

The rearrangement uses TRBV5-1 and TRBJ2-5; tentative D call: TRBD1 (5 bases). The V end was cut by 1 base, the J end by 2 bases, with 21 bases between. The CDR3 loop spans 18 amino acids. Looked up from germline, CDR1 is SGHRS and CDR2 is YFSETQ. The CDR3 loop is CASSLLWIKQATQETQYF. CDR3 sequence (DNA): TGCGCCAGCAGCTTGTTGTGGATAAAACAGGCCACTCAAGAGACCCAGTACTTC.

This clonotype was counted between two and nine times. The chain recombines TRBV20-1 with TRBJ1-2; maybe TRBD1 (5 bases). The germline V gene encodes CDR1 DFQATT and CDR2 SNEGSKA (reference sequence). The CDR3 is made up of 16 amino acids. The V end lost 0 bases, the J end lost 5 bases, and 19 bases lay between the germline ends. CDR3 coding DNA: TGCAGTGCTAGAGATTGGTTGGTGGGGGGAGGTTATGGCTACACCTTC. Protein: CSARDWLVGGGYGYTF.

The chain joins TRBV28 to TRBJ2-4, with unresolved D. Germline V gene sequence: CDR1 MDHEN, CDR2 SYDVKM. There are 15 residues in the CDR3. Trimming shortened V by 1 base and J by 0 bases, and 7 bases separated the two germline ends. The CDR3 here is CASSLFGLAKNIQYF. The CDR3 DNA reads TGTGCCAGCAGTTTATTTGGTCTAGCCAAAAACATTCAGTACTTC.

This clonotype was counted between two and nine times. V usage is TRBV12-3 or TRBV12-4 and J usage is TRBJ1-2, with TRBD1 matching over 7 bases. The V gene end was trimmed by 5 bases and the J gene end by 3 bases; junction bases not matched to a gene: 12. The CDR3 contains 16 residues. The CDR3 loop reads CASSGGTDNAHYGYTF. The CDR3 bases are TGTGCCAGCAGTGGGGGGACAGACAACGCCCACTATGGCTACACCTTC.

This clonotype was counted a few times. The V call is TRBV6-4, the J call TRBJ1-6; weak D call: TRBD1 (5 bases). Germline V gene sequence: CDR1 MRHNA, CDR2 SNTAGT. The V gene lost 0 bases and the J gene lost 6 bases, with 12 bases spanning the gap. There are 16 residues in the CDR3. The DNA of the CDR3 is TGTGCCAGCAGTGACTCGAACGCAGGGCCTAATTCACCCCTCCACTTT. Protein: CASSDSNAGPNSPLHF.

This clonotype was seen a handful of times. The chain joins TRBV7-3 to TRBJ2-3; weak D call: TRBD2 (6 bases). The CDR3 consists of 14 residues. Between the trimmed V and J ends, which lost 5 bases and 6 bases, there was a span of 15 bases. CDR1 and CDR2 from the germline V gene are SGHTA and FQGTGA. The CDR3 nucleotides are TGTGCCAGCAGCCCCAAACTAGCTGGGGATACGCAGTATTTT. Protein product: CASSPKLAGDTQYF. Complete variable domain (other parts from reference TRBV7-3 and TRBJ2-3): GAGVSQTPSNKVTEKGKYVELRCDPISGHTALYWYRQSLGQGPEFLIYFQGTGAADDSGLPNDRFFAVRPEGSVSTLKIQRTERGDSAVYLCASSPKLAGDTQYFGPGTRLTVL.